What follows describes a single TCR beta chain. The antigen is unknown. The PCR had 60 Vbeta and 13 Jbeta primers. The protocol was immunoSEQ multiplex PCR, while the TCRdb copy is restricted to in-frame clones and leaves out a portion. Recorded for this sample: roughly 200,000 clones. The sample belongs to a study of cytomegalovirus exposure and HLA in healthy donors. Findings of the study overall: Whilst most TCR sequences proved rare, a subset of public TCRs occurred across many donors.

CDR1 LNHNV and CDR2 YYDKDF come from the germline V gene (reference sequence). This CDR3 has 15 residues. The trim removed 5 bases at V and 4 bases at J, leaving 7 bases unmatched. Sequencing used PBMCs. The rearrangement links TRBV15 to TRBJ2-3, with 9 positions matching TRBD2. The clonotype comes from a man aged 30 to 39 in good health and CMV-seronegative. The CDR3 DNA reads TGTGCCACCAGCCTGGCGCGGGGGGGATCAGATACGCAGTATTTT. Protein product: CATSLARGGSDTQYF.